This T cell receptor beta chain was recovered during a study of OX40 agonist ivuxolimab in advanced cancers. Turning to the study itself: Cancers in dose escalation were hepatocellular, melanoma, renal cell and head and neck. Allowance was made for prior anti-PD-1, anti-PD-L1 or anti-CTLA-4 therapy, and 40% to 45% had some.

Libraries were prepared by immunoSEQ multiplex PCR; TCRdb keeps only in-frame clonotypes and omits some of them. The data contain 85,000 to 100,000 clones, over 75% of them singletons. Comment on this clone: Its antigen is unknown.

Study outcomes and limitations: Those patients achieving a partial response at 0.1-3.0 mg/kg showed among the lowest clonal expansion.

V gave up 0 bases and J gave up 5 bases; unmatched junction bases: 14. Germline V CDR1 and CDR2: SGHRS, YFSETQ. The CDR3 sequence is 18 residues long. V gene TRBV5-1 combines with J gene TRBJ2-3; 8 bases match TRBD2. This clonotype originated in an adult with an advanced solid tumor such as melanoma, head and neck, liver or kidney cancer. The material was CD4+ or CD8+ T cells sorted from blood, obtained in a trial of the OX40 agonist ivuxolimab. The CDR3 DNA sequence: TGCGCCAGCAGCTTGGGGCGACCTGGGACTAGAAGTATAGATACGCAGTATTTT. Its translation is CASSLGRPGTRSIDTQYF.